This T cell receptor (beta chain) was documented in a study of OX40 agonist ivuxolimab in advanced cancers. On the study more broadly: Patients got intravenous ivuxolimab at 0.01 to 10 mg/kg every 2 weeks. People who had prior anti-PD-1, anti-PD-L1 or anti-CTLA-4 therapy could take part, and under 45% had some. Overall study findings and caveats: Not determined was the antigen specificity of the expanded peripheral T cells.

Generated by immunoSEQ multiplex PCR, the TCRdb table keeps only in-frame clones and is missing some. Of 20,000 to 25,000 clones listed, over 65% are singletons. A note on this clone: Its specificity is not known.

V was pared by 5 bases and J by 9 bases, with 8 bases of the junction left unmatched. The CDR3 covers 15 residues. Germline-derived CDR1 and CDR2 are SGHNT and YYREEE (reference sequence). This TCR came from an adult with an advanced solid tumor such as melanoma, head and neck, liver or kidney cancer. The specimen was CD4+ or CD8+ T cells sorted from blood, collected in a trial of the OX40 agonist ivuxolimab. The gene calls are TRBV5-4 and TRBJ2-1; the match to TRBD2 covers 13 bases. In DNA, the CDR3 is TGTGCCAGCAGACAACTAGCGGGGGGGCTCGGTGAGCAGTTCTTC. Amino acids: CASRQLAGGLGEQFF. Combining the CDR3 with reference TRBV5-4 and TRBJ2-1 gives the whole variable domain ETGVTQSPTHLIKTRGQQVTLRCSSQSGHNTVSWYQQALGQGPQFIFQYYREEENGRGNFPPRFSGLQFPNYSSELNVNALELDDSALYLCASRQLAGGLGEQFFGPGTRLTVL.